Below are 23 T cell receptor beta chains sequenced from a single sample in a study of OX40 agonist ivuxolimab in advanced cancers. The library was generated by the immunoSEQ multiplex PCR assay. TCRdb took this table from immuneACCESS and kept in-frame rearrangements with V and J called. Such tables lack part of the clones; where checked against another copy, unresolved V genes explain under half of the gap, and the rest is unexplained. For this sample the table gives over 65,000 clones, of which 84% were detected only once. Of the sample, around 0.78% falls within the top ten clones. Material: CD4+ or CD8+ T cells sorted from blood, obtained in a trial of the OX40 agonist ivuxolimab. All receptors derive from an adult with an advanced solid tumor such as melanoma, head and neck, liver or kidney cancer.

The V gene is TRBV2, the J gene TRBJ1-1; a possible D gene is TRBD1 (5 bases). V lost 10 bases, J lost 5 bases, and 14 bases lay in between. The CDR3 totals 12 residues. Germline V lookup: CDR1 SNHLY, CDR2 FYNNEI. CDR3 coding DNA: TGTGCCACCCATCGCAGGGTTACTGAAGCTTTCTTT. Encoded protein: CATHRRVTEAFF.

The rearrangement links TRBV14 to TRBJ2-5; D ambiguous. The CDR3 length is 13 residues. Germline V gene lookup returns CDR1 SGHDN and CDR2 FVKESK. Trimming took off 3 bases at V and 1 base at J, with 6 bases between the two ends. The CDR3 reads CASSHYPQETQYF. The CDR3 DNA is TGTGCCAGCAGCCATTACCCCCAAGAGACCCAGTACTTC.

The rearrangement links TRBV5-4 to TRBJ2-1; 10 bases fit TRBD2. J gave up 3 bases and V 0 bases, and 6 bases lay outside the gene matches. The CDR3 contains 17 residues. CDR1 is SGHNT and CDR2 is YYREEE in the germline V gene (reference sequence). CDR3 coding DNA: TGTGCCAGCAGCTTGGGGGGGACTAGCGAGATCTACAATGAGCAGTTCTTC. Translated, it gives CASSLGGTSEIYNEQFF. Drawing the rest from reference TRBV5-4 and TRBJ2-1, the complete variable domain is ETGVTQSPTHLIKTRGQQVTLRCSSQSGHNTVSWYQQALGQGPQFIFQYYREEENGRGNFPPRFSGLQFPNYSSELNVNALELDDSALYLCASSLGGTSEIYNEQFFGPGTRLTVL.

The chain is built from TRBV27 and TRBJ1-4; D is unresolved. Trimming stripped 3 bases from V and 6 bases from J, with 8 bases between. In germline, CDR1 is MNHEY, CDR2 SMNVEV (reference sequence). The CDR3 runs 13 residues. In DNA, the CDR3 is TGTGCCAGCAGTTTTTCGGGGTATGAAAAACTGTTTTTT. Residues: CASSFSGYEKLFF. Full variable domain (remainder filled in from reference TRBV27 and TRBJ1-4): EAQVTQNPRYLITVTGKKLTVTCSQNMNHEYMSWYRQDPGLGLRQIYYSMNVEVTDKGDVPEGYKVSRKEKRNFPLILESPSPNQTSLYFCASSFSGYEKLFFGSGTQLSVL.

This chain connects TRBV2 to TRBJ2-7, with D unclear. V was cut by 6 bases and J by 0 bases, with 12 bases left in between. Germline V gives CDR1 SNHLY, CDR2 FYNNEI. CDR3 size: 14 residues. CDR3 sequence: CASSRASDSYEQYF. Here the CDR3 DNA reads TGTGCCAGCAGCCGGGCCTCAGACTCCTACGAGCAGTACTTC.

The chain links TRBV6-5 to TRBJ2-5; weak D call: TRBD1 (6 bases). V was cut by 11 bases and J by 4 bases, with 20 bases left in between. The CDR3 is 14 amino acids. Germline V gene lookup returns CDR1 MNHEY and CDR2 SVGAGI. CDR3 nucleotide sequence: TGTGCCGTCGCCAGGGGACGTGTTTCAGAGACCCAGTACTTC. Its protein product is CAVARGRVSETQYF.

This clone came up a few times. The V and J genes are TRBV6-1 and TRBJ2-7; a possible D gene is TRBD1 (6 bases). Germline values: CDR1 MNHNS, CDR2 SASEGT. Between the trimmed V and J ends, which lost 7 bases and 5 bases, there was a span of 21 bases. The CDR3 sequence is 15 residues long. CDR3 bases: TGTGCCAGCATAGACCTCGGCAGGGGTAGCGACGAGCAGTACTTC. Protein: CASIDLGRGSDEQYF.

This clone was counted a single time. The chain links TRBV30 to TRBJ2-7; 7 bases align to TRBD1. J gave up 6 bases and V 0 bases, and 5 bases lay outside the gene matches. The CDR3 is 13 residues long. Germline CDR1 is GTSNPN and CDR2 is SVGIG (reference sequence). The CDR3 reads CAWSVDRVSEQYF. CDR3 DNA sequence: TGTGCCTGGAGTGTAGACAGGGTAAGCGAGCAGTACTTC. Together with reference TRBV30 and TRBJ2-7, the CDR3 gives the full variable domain: SQTIHQWPATLVQPVGSPLSLECTVEGTSNPNLYWYRQAAGRGLQLLFYSVGIGQISSEVPQNLSASRPQDRQFILSSKKLLLSDSGFYLCAWSVDRVSEQYFGPGTRLTVT.

The chain links TRBV28 to TRBJ2-3; TRBD1 matches 7 bases. This CDR3 is 17 amino acids long. Germline V CDR1 and CDR2: MDHEN, SYDVKM. After removal of 2 bases from V and 1 base from J, the junction contained 9 bases not matched to a gene. CDR3 sequence: CASSLPRQGIGTDTQYF. CDR3 nucleotides: TGTGCCAGCAGTTTACCCCGACAGGGAATAGGCACAGATACGCAGTATTTT.

This clone was recorded only once. The chain combines TRBV5-1 with TRBJ2-3, with D perhaps TRBD1 (6 bases). This CDR3 region has 15 residues. Germline V gene data show CDR1 as SGHRS and CDR2 as YFSETQ. Trimming removed 0 bases at V and 2 bases at J, with 10 bases between. CDR3 sequence: CASSLGGQSTDTQYF. The CDR3 DNA follows: TGCGCCAGCAGCTTGGGGGGACAATCCACAGATACGCAGTATTTT.

This CDR3 is CASSLVGGPSSTDTQYF. In nucleotides, the CDR3 is TGTGCCAGCAGTTTGGTGGGAGGGCCTTCTAGCACAGATACGCAGTATTTT. This chain uses TRBV28 with TRBJ2-3; 7 bases agree with TRBD2. The CDR3 is made up of 17 amino acids. The germline CDR1 and CDR2 sequences are MDHEN and SYDVKM. Germline trimming cut 3 bases from V and 0 bases from J; bases unmatched to any gene: 9.

CDR3 DNA: TGTGCCATCAGTACAGGGGACAGCTCCTACAATGAGCAGTTCTTC. Amino acid sequence: CAISTGDSSYNEQFF. The V gene is TRBV10-3, the J gene TRBJ2-1, with 7 bases aligning to TRBD1. Per germline, CDR1 ENHRY and CDR2 SYGVKD. J gave up 0 bases and V 5 bases, and 4 bases lay outside the gene matches. The length of the CDR3 is 15 residues.

V usage is TRBV5-1 and J usage is TRBJ2-5, with 8 nucleotides matching TRBD2. CDR3 length equals 15 residues. Trimming took 5 bases from V and 2 from J; bases not matched to a gene: 8. Germline CDR1 is SGHRS and CDR2 is YFSETQ. Here the CDR3 reads CASSRGGGRQETQYF. The CDR3 DNA is TGCGCCAGCAGTCGAGGCGGGGGGAGGCAAGAGACCCAGTACTTC. The variable domain in full, with the rest retrieved from reference TRBV5-1 and TRBJ2-5, is KAGVTQTPRYLIKTRGQQVTLSCSPISGHRSVSWYQQTPGQGLQFLFEYFSETQRNKGNFPGRFSGRQFSNSRSEMNVSTLELGDSALYLCASSRGGGRQETQYFGPGTRLLVL.

J is TRBJ1-1 and V is TRBV11-3; D call uncertain. The CDR3 is 13 amino acids. V was shortened by 2 bases and J by 3 bases, with 7 bases between the two germline ends. Germline V gene sequence: CDR1 SGHNT, CDR2 YENEEA. The CDR3 reads CASSLWADTEAFF. Here the CDR3 DNA reads TGTGCCAGCAGCTTATGGGCAGACACTGAAGCTTTCTTT.

V is TRBV2 and J is TRBJ1-5; D perhaps matches TRBD1 (5 bases). Germline V gives CDR1 SNHLY, CDR2 FYNNEI. Trimming pared 6 bases from V and 3 bases from J, leaving 15 bases between. The CDR3 contains 15 residues. The CDR3, as DNA: TGTGCCAGCAGCGGGGGACCGTCAATCAATCAGCCCCAGCATTTT. Its translation: CASSGGPSINQPQHF.

This chain uses TRBV20-1 with TRBJ2-3; D not resolved. The CDR3 covers 11 residues. Trimming removed 0 bases from V and 6 bases from J, with 4 bases in between. Germline CDR1 DFQATT, CDR2 SNEGSKA (reference sequence). The CDR3 region is CSAREGDTQYF. The CDR3 DNA reads as TGCAGTGCTAGAGAAGGGGATACGCAGTATTTT.

This chain joins TRBV29-1 and TRBJ1-2; D is unclear. The germline CDR1 and CDR2 sequences are SQVTM and ANQGSEA. V dropped 2 bases and J dropped 3 bases, with 10 bases sitting between them. The CDR3 spans 13 residues. CDR3 in amino acids: CSVEKGRDYGYTF. In DNA, the CDR3 is TGCAGCGTTGAAAAGGGTCGGGACTATGGCTACACCTTC.

The chain carries TRBV5-4 and TRBJ2-5; 14 bases are shared with TRBD2. The J call could be wrong; TRBJ2-7 is a better fit for the DNA end. This CDR3 region has 17 residues. Germline CDR1 reads SGHNT; CDR2 reads YYREEE (reference sequence). The CDR3 sequence is CASSSGLAGVPFYEQYF. CDR3 nucleotides: TGTGCCAGCAGCTCGGGACTAGCGGGGGTCCCGTTCTACGAGCAGTACTTC.

The chain employs TRBV7-2 and TRBJ1-1; D gene ambiguous. Germline lookup yields CDR1 SGHTA and CDR2 FQGNSA. V shed 2 bases and J shed 6 bases, with 10 bases lying between them. The CDR3 extends over 13 amino acids. The CDR3 is CASSLLDEAEAFF. CDR3 bases: TGTGCCAGCAGCTTACTCGACGAGGCTGAAGCTTTCTTT. The full variable domain, with the rest looked up from reference TRBV7-2 and TRBJ1-1, is GAGVSQSPSNKVTEKGKDVELRCDPISGHTALYWYRQSLGQGLEFLIYFQGNSAPDKSGLPSDRFSAERTGGSVSTLTIQRTQQEDSAVYLCASSLLDEAEAFFGQGTRLTVV.

Details on this clone: One junction end does not reproduce the germline sequence, and a read error may be involved. The CDR3 reads CASSLAVSGNTTYF. The CDR3 nucleotides read TGTGCCAGCAGCTTAGCCGTCTCTGGAAACACCACATATTTT. V is TRBV7-9 and J is TRBJ1-3; no reliable D call. This CDR3 spans 14 amino acids. Looked up from germline, CDR1 is SEHNR and CDR2 is FQNEAQ (reference sequence).

In its sample, this clone was seen once. The chain carries TRBV7-3 and TRBJ2-3; TRBD2 matches 8 bases. The V gene end was trimmed by 3 bases and the J gene end by 2 bases; junction bases not matched to a gene: 1. This CDR3 has 14 residues. Per germline, CDR1 SGHTA and CDR2 FQGTGA. The CDR3, as DNA: TGTGCCAGCAGCTTTAGCGGGGCCACAGATACGCAGTATTTT. Translated: CASSFSGATDTQYF.

The chain links TRBV19 to TRBJ1-1; possible D gene TRBD1, 5 bases. Trimming took off 5 bases at V and 0 bases at J, with 10 bases between the two ends. The CDR3 consists of 14 residues. From germline, CDR1 is LNHDA and CDR2 SQIVND (reference sequence). CDR3 nucleotide sequence: TGTGCCAGTAGTCCGGGACGCTTGAACACTGAAGCTTTCTTT. It encodes CASSPGRLNTEAFF.

This chain uses TRBV29-1 with TRBJ1-2; D ambiguous. This CDR3 is built from 13 residues. V shed 2 bases and J shed 3 bases, with 10 bases lying between them. The V gene's germline CDR1 is SQVTM and CDR2 ANQGSEA. DNA for the CDR3: TGCAGCGTTGAATCGGCAGCCTACTATGGCTACACCTTC. Its protein product is CSVESAAYYGYTF.